What follows describes a single TCR beta chain. This sample stems from a study of blood T cell repertoires in COVID-19. Overall study: Acute and convalescent COVID-19 samples came from the United States, Italy and Spain. PBMCs, B-cell-depleted T cells, or T cells provided the cDNA or gDNA that made up the material.

This CDR3 has 15 residues. Germline V lookup: CDR1 WNHNN, CDR2 SYGVQD (reference sequence). V trimming: 4 bases; J trimming: 8 bases; junction bases outside the gene matches: 5. Data came from immunoSEQ multiplex PCR; TCRdb stores just in-frame clones and leaves some out. The table includes about 200,000 clones, approximately 78% detected once. The receptor was isolated from a woman over 75 with acute or convalescent COVID-19. The chain combines TRBV10-1 with TRBJ2-1; 13 bases fit TRBD2. Sequenced sample: peripheral blood. The CDR3 spells CASSVGLAGVHEQFF. The DNA for the CDR3 is TGCGCCAGCAGTGTCGGACTAGCGGGAGTACATGAGCAGTTCTTC.